Sequencing of this T cell receptor (beta chain) was carried out in a study of cytomegalovirus exposure and HLA in healthy donors. V lost 1 base and J lost 4, with 7 bases in between. This CDR3 is 13 amino acids long. Germline V gene lookup returns CDR1 KGHSH and CDR2 LQKENI. Study-wide results and limits: Most TCRs appeared rarely, but some public TCRs recurred in many donors. Prediction of most subjects' HLA-A and HLA-B alleles by TCR beta sequences was reportedly accurate.

Healthy bone marrow donors formed the donor group. Researchers ran the PCR with 60 Vbeta and 13 Jbeta primers. In the original workflow: In a later analysis, of around 83 million unique beta chains, approximately 10 million appeared in at least two donors. Repertoires were generated with immunoSEQ multiplex PCR, while TCRdb's copy carries only in-frame clones and drops some. The V and J calls and clone size are taken from that table; D and trimming were inferred from the DNA. The sample consists of hundreds of thousands of clones, about 70% of them appearing once. For this clone: The antigen is undetermined.

The chain couples TRBV18 to TRBJ1-2; TRBD1 might be the D (5 bases). The clonotype originates from a woman in her thirties in good health and CMV-seronegative. Sequenced input: PBMCs. The CDR3 region is CASSPQGLYGYTF. In nucleotides, the CDR3 is TGTGCCAGCTCACCACAGGGGCTCTATGGCTACACCTTC.